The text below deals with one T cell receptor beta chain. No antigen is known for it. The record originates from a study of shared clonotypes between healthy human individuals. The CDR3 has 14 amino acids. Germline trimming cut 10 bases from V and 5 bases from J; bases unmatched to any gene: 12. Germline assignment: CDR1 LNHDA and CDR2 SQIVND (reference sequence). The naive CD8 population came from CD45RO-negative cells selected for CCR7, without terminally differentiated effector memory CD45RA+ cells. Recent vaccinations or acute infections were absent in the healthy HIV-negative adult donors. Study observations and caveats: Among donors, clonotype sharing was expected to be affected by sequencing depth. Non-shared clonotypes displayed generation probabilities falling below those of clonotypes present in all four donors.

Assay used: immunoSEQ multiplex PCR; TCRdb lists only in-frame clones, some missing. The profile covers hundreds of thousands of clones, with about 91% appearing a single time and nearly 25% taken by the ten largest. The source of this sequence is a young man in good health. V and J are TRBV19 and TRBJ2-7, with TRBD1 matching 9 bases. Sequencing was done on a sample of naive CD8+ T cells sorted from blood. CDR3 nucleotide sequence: TGTGCCACCTCGATCGGGACAGGGATCAACGAGCAGTACTTC. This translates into CATSIGTGINEQYF.